This T cell receptor (beta chain) was sequenced during a study of T-cell memory formation after mild COVID-19. Overall study: TCR clusters mostly belonged to single donors. Study conclusions and caveats: Clones that contracted from day 15 to 85 had balanced CD4/CD8; later expanders were CD4+ biased. Shrinking CD4+ clones were chiefly CM and EM; CD8+ ones were chiefly EMRA. The finding that pre-infection memory included some responding clones suggested that cross-reactive memory joined.

This clonotype was counted between two and nine times. The antigen remains unidentified. The CDR3 loop spans 16 amino acids. Between the trimmed V and J ends, which lost 0 bases and 5 bases, there was a span of 13 bases. The germline V gene encodes CDR1 SGHDN and CDR2 FVKESK. TCRdb re-analysed the 5' RACE reads in MiXCR, keeping a single row per CDR3 protein. The sample yields over 45,000 distinct CDR3 sequences, about a quarter seen once. The TCR comes from a man aged 18 to 30 who had mild COVID-19 (a few samples of this study predate the infection). Cell type and time point are not known. Sequencing was carried out using PBMCs or a T cell subset sorted from them (not recorded which). The chain carries TRBV14 and TRBJ2-2; the D gene is possibly TRBD1 (5 bases). The CDR3 protein is CASSQDTVKGTGELFF. As DNA, the CDR3 is TGTGCCAGCAGCCAAGATACGGTGAAGGGGACCGGGGAGCTGTTTTTT.